These T cell receptor beta chains were read from a single sample in a study of CD8 T cells in Susac syndrome. TCRdb ran MiXCR on the immunoSEQ multiplex PCR reads and lists one entry per CDR3 protein. The sample has 150,000 to 190,000 distinct CDR3 sequences, roughly 95% seen once; the top ten hold 0.16%. The sequenced sample was CD4+ T cells from PBMCs. These receptors were obtained from a human donor with Susac syndrome. CDR3s include the opening cysteine and the closing phenylalanine or tryptophan. The D gene is left open where the match is weak. Size is stated for part of the rows, as once, few or many counts, or as a class when the clone is expanded.

clone_size,v_call,j_call,d_call,cdr3_aa,cdr3_nt
.,TRBV18,TRBJ2-7,.,CASSQRQVADEQYF,TGTGCCAGCTCACAGAGACAGGTGGCCGACGAGCAGTACTTC
.,TRBV12-3/TRBV12-4,TRBJ2-1,TRBD1,CASSQTGPQGFF,TGTGCCAGCAGTCAGACAGGGCCCCAGGGGTTCTTC
.,TRBV29-1,TRBJ1-5,.,CSVGDTSGQPQHF,TGCAGCGTGGGAGACACCAGCGGGCAGCCCCAGCATTTT
.,TRBV25-1,TRBJ2-3,.,CASSVGDSTDTQYF,TGTGCCAGCAGTGTGGGGGATAGCACAGATACGCAGTATTTT
.,TRBV9,TRBJ2-3,.,CASHRRDSPYTDTQYF,TGTGCCAGTCACCGCCGGGACTCACCTTACACAGATACGCAGTATTTT
.,TRBV7-7,TRBJ2-3,.,CATANGGITDTQYF,TGTGCCACCGCCAACGGGGGAATCACAGATACGCAGTATTTT
.,TRBV4-2,TRBJ2-3,.,CASSQEGQEINTQYF,TGTGCCAGCAGCCAAGAGGGCCAAGAAATAAATACGCAGTATTTT
.,TRBV15,TRBJ2-7,.,CATSRAGTEGVYEQYF,TGTGCCACCAGCAGGGCCGGGACGGAGGGAGTATACGAGCAGTACTTC
.,TRBV9,TRBJ1-6,.,CASSGGTPGTGNSPLHF,TGTGCCAGCAGCGGCGGGACCCCCGGGACGGGGAATTCACCCCTCCACTTT
.,TRBV6-5,TRBJ1-1,.,CASSSGGTEAFF,TGTGCCAGCAGTTCCGGGGGCACTGAAGCTTTCTTT
.,TRBV12-3/TRBV12-4,TRBJ1-4,TRBD1,CASSPTRTGEKLFF,TGTGCCAGCAGTCCCACGAGGACAGGGGAGAAACTGTTTTTT
.,TRBV20-1,TRBJ2-4,TRBD2,CSARGSGTSGPTGKNIQYF,TGCAGTGCTAGAGGATCCGGGACTAGCGGGCCGACCGGCAAAAACATTCAGTACTTC
.,TRBV6-2/TRBV6-3,TRBJ2-5,.,CASRSGGGKQETQYF,TGTGCCAGCAGGAGCGGCGGGGGCAAACAAGAGACCCAGTACTTC
few,TRBV7-2,TRBJ2-3,.,CASSTGGSTDTQYF,TGTGCCAGCAGTACCGGGGGTAGCACAGATACGCAGTATTTT
.,TRBV9,TRBJ1-5,.,CASSVGGSNQPQHF,TGTGCCAGCAGCGTAGGGGGCAGCAATCAGCCCCAGCATTTT
.,TRBV14,TRBJ1-2,.,CASSQTQQGGYTF,TGTGCCAGCAGCCAGACCCAGCAGGGTGGCTACACCTTC
once,TRBV3-1,TRBJ2-5,.,CASSQDREAETQYF,TGTGCCAGCAGCCAAGATCGCGAGGCAGAGACCCAGTACTTC
.,TRBV2,TRBJ2-1,.,CASSESIASKQFF,TGTGCCAGCAGTGAATCTATCGCCTCCAAGCAGTTCTTC
.,TRBV20-1,TRBJ2-3,.,CSAHAGSTPQYF,TGCAGTGCACACGCGGGCAGCACCCCGCAGTATTTT
.,TRBV4-1,TRBJ2-2,.,CARSGADGELFF,TGCGCCAGGTCAGGGGCGGACGGGGAGCTGTTTTTT
.,TRBV3-1,TRBJ2-2,.,CASSQGRSGELFF,TGTGCCAGCAGCCAAGGACGCAGCGGGGAGCTGTTTTTT
.,TRBV12-3/TRBV12-4,TRBJ2-7,TRBD2,CASSPLGGGYEQYF,TGTGCCAGCAGTCCCCTCGGCGGGGGCTACGAGCAGTACTTC
.,TRBV4-3,TRBJ1-1,.,CASSQATEAFF,TGCGCCAGCAGCCAAGCCACTGAAGCTTTCTTT
.,TRBV9,TRBJ2-1,TRBD1,CASSVGTGVYNEQFF,TGTGCCAGCAGCGTCGGGACAGGGGTTTACAATGAGCAGTTCTTC
.,TRBV9,TRBJ2-2,.,CASREGYGGELFF,TGTGCCAGCAGGGAGGGGTACGGCGGGGAGCTGTTTTTT
once,TRBV20-1,TRBJ2-2,.,CSAPWNTGELFF,TGCAGTGCTCCCTGGAACACCGGGGAGCTGTTTTTT
.,TRBV29-1,TRBJ2-1,.,CSVDGVTAEQFF,TGCAGCGTTGACGGAGTCACAGCAGAGCAGTTCTTC
.,TRBV27,TRBJ2-1,.,CASSPPGSRAYNEQFF,TGTGCCAGCAGTCCTCCAGGATCCCGTGCCTACAATGAGCAGTTCTTC